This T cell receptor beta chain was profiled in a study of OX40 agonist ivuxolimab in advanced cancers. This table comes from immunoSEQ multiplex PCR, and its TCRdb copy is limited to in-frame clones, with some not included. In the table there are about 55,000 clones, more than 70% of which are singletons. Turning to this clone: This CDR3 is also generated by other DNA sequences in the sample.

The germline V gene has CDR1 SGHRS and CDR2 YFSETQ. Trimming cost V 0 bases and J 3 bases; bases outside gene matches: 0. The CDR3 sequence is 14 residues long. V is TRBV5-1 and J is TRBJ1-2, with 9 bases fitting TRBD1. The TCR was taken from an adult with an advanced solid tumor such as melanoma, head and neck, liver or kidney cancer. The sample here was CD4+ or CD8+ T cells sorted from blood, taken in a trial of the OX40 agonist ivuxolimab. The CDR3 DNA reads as TGCGCCAGCAGCTTGGGACAGGGGGACTATGGCTACACCTTC. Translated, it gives CASSLGQGDYGYTF.